This paragraph reports one T cell receptor (beta chain). Its antigen is as yet unknown. Authors' processing steps: Owing to the provision of junction-only sequences devoid of quality scores by immunoSEQ, filtering differed. Method: immunoSEQ multiplex PCR; TCRdb's copy keeps in-frame clones and lacks some. V and J calls plus clone size are reproduced from that table; the DNA served to infer D and trimming. Among approximately 510,000 clones, 79% were seen once, and the ten largest hold 13%. CDR1 and CDR2 (germline): LGHNA, YNFKEQ. J was trimmed by 4 bases and V by 5 bases; bases with no gene match: 9. The CDR3 runs to 16 residues. This record comes from a study of shared clonotypes between healthy human individuals. The study drew all its donors from Caucasian adults living in Nashville, Tennessee. Points from the study as a whole: Apart from blood, nothing was sampled; tissue repertoires likely differ.

The chain has TRBV4-2 and TRBJ1-1; 11 bases are shared with TRBD1. Source material: PBMCs. The origin of this receptor is a woman between 40 and 50 years old in good health. Some clones in this sample may be carry-over from other donors' samples. The CDR3 sequence: CASSNPSGTGGTEAFF. The CDR3, as DNA: TGTGCCAGCAGCAACCCTTCCGGGACAGGGGGCACTGAAGCTTTCTTT.